The 26 T cell receptor beta chains presented below share a single source sample, sequenced in a study of beta chain features in type 1 diabetes. Reverse transcription of all isolated RNA meant that expressed TCRB transcripts were sequenced. Using immunoSEQ multiplex PCR, the repertoire was profiled, and TCRdb retains in-frame clones only, with some absent. Of about 260,000 clones in the sample, under 70% are singletons; the top ten hold 0.053%. The sequenced sample was naive CD4+ T cells from blood. The receptor set was obtained from a young man in good health.

The genes are TRBV29-1 and TRBJ2-1, with 7 bases lining up with TRBD1. The CDR3 has 12 residues. V trimming: 1 base; J trimming: 8 bases; junction bases outside the gene matches: 2. Germline-derived CDR1 and CDR2 are SQVTM and ANQGSEA. The CDR3 sequence is CSVEGQGHEQFF. CDR3 DNA: TGCAGCGTTGAAGGACAGGGCCATGAGCAGTTCTTC.

The chain joins TRBV4-1 to TRBJ2-5; D gene ambiguous. V shed 0 bases and J shed 5 bases, with 10 bases lying between them. Germline assignment: CDR1 MGHRA and CDR2 YSYEKL. This CDR3 has 14 residues. The CDR3 DNA reads TGCGCCAGCAGCCAAGATCCAGTCACCGAGACCCAGTACTTC. Translating gives CASSQDPVTETQYF.

This chain joins TRBV10-3 and TRBJ2-5; 7 nucleotides align to TRBD1. The CDR3 contains 14 residues. Germline V lookup: CDR1 ENHRY, CDR2 SYGVKD. With 6 bases clipped from V and 3 bases from J, the junction kept 7 bases outside the gene matches. The CDR3 DNA sequence: TGTGCCATCAGGGACACAGGGGTGGAAGAGACCCAGTACTTC. Its translation: CAIRDTGVEETQYF.

In regard to this clone: This sample also contains other DNA sequences that code for the same CDR3. DNA for the CDR3: TGTGCCAGCAGTGAGGGGACTGAAGCTTTCTTT. The encoded protein is CASSEGTEAFF. V is TRBV2 and J is TRBJ1-1, with D uncertain. This CDR3 contains 11 residues. Germline loops: CDR1 SNHLY, CDR2 FYNNEI. The V and J ends lost 3 bases and 5 bases respectively, with 4 bases between them.

The rearrangement uses TRBV11-2 and TRBJ2-7, with 7 bases aligning to TRBD1. This CDR3 region has 15 residues. CDR1 SGHAT and CDR2 FQNNGV come from the germline V gene. Germline trimming cut 3 bases from V and 0 bases from J; bases unmatched to any gene: 5. The CDR3 DNA follows: TGTGCCAGCAGCTTTGCCAGGGGGAGCTCCTACGAGCAGTACTTC. Protein product: CASSFARGSSYEQYF.

The rearrangement links TRBV20-1 to TRBJ2-3, with D perhaps matching TRBD2 (6 bases). CDR1 is DFQATT, CDR2 SNEGSKA, per germline (reference sequence). The CDR3 spans 11 residues. V lost 7 bases, J lost 11 bases, and 16 bases lay in between. The CDR3 nucleotides are TGCAGTGAGGGTACGACTAGTGTGCAGTATTTT. Translated: CSEGTTSVQYF.

The chain joins TRBV2 to TRBJ2-7; D is unclear. V shed 2 bases and J shed 2 bases, with 4 bases lying between them. The CDR3 loop spans 12 amino acids. Per germline, CDR1 SNHLY and CDR2 FYNNEI. The DNA of the CDR3 is TGTGCCAGCAGTGAAAACACCTACGAGCAGTACTTC. Its translation: CASSENTYEQYF.

The rearrangement links TRBV6-5 to TRBJ1-1, with D unresolved. With 7 bases removed from V and 1 base from J, the gap between germline ends came to 10 bases. This CDR3 is 13 amino acids long. CDR1 MNHEY and CDR2 SVGAGI come from the germline V gene. The CDR3 sequence is CASKEAGNTEAFF. The CDR3 DNA follows: TGTGCCAGCAAAGAGGCAGGGAACACTGAAGCTTTCTTT.

J is TRBJ2-3 and V is TRBV30, with 10 bases matching TRBD2. Germline V CDR1 and CDR2: GTSNPN, SVGIG (reference sequence). CDR3 length: 17 residues. Germline trimming cut 0 bases from V and 4 bases from J; bases unmatched to any gene: 10. Here the CDR3 DNA reads TGTGCCTGGAGTGTAAGCGGAAGCGGGGGGGCCGCAGATACGCAGTATTTT. Protein product: CAWSVSGSGGAADTQYF.

This chain joins TRBV29-1 and TRBJ2-1, with D maybe TRBD2 (5 bases). The CDR3 is made up of 13 amino acids. Germline lookup yields CDR1 SQVTM and CDR2 ANQGSEA. V was pared by 0 bases and J by 7 bases, with 10 bases between. CDR3: CSVEDRGPNEQFF. CDR3 DNA sequence: TGCAGCGTTGAAGATCGCGGGCCGAATGAGCAGTTCTTC.

The CDR3 loop reads CASSLQSRDKLYEQYF. DNA for the CDR3: TGTGCCAGCAGCTTACAGTCGCGGGACAAGTTGTACGAGCAGTACTTC. The chain is built from TRBV7-2 and TRBJ2-7, with D possibly called TRBD1 or TRBD2 (6 bases each). The V end was cut by 2 bases, the J end by 4 bases, with 18 bases between. The CDR3 has 16 amino acids. Germline V gives CDR1 SGHTA, CDR2 FQGNSA.

V usage is TRBV11-2 and J usage is TRBJ2-1; 10 positions match TRBD1. Germline V gene lookup returns CDR1 SGHAT and CDR2 FQNNGV. The J segment lost 4 bases and the V segment lost 3 bases, leaving 3 bases of the junction unmatched. This CDR3 region has 15 residues. The CDR3 DNA sequence: TGTGCCAGCAGCTTGGGACAGGGGAAATACAATGAGCAGTTCTTC. Translated, it gives CASSLGQGKYNEQFF.

This rearrangement joins TRBV30 to TRBJ2-2; D unclear. With 4 bases removed from V and 1 base from J, the gap between germline ends came to 10 bases. The CDR3 is 14 residues long. The germline V gene encodes CDR1 GTSNPN and CDR2 SVGIG (reference sequence). The CDR3 loop reads CAWNRVRNTGELFF. CDR3 coding DNA: TGTGCCTGGAATCGTGTTAGGAACACCGGGGAGCTGTTTTTT.

The table lists this clone with a few counts. The rearrangement joins TRBV15 to TRBJ2-7; D ambiguous. V was cut by 1 base and J by 2 bases, with 18 bases left in between. Looked up from germline, CDR1 is LNHNV and CDR2 is YYDKDF (reference sequence). This CDR3 is built from 17 residues. Here the CDR3 reads CATSRAGFATATYEQYF. The DNA for the CDR3 is TGTGCCACCAGCAGAGCAGGATTTGCTACTGCGACCTACGAGCAGTACTTC.

Worth noting for this clone: This specimen includes other DNA sequences encoding the same CDR3. V is TRBV29-1 and J is TRBJ2-2; 9 bases map to TRBD2. J lost 2 bases, V lost 4 bases, and 2 bases had no gene match. The length of the CDR3 is 14 residues. Per the germline V gene, CDR1 is SQVTM and CDR2 is ANQGSEA. Here the CDR3 reads CSVASGTNTGELFF. The DNA for the CDR3 is TGCAGCGTTGCTAGCGGGACTAACACCGGGGAGCTGTTTTTT.

This clone appeared a few times. Other DNA sequences in the sample encode the same CDR3. The J gene is TRBJ1-5, the V gene TRBV29-1; TRBD1 might be the D (5 bases). The V end lost 4 bases, the J end lost 7 bases, and 11 bases lay between the germline ends. The CDR3 loop spans 12 amino acids. CDR1 and CDR2 (germline): SQVTM, ANQGSEA. The CDR3 is CSVGEGNQPQHF. CDR3 sequence (DNA): TGCAGCGTTGGAGAGGGGAACCAGCCCCAGCATTTT.

The table lists this clone with a count of one. The chain joins TRBV30 to TRBJ1-5; D not certain. CDR3 length equals 12 residues. Trimming took 1 base from V and 7 from J, leaving 8 bases between them. Germline CDR1 GTSNPN, CDR2 SVGIG (reference sequence). The CDR3: CAWSAGRQPQHF. The DNA of the CDR3 is TGTGCCTGGAGTGCCGGACGCCAGCCCCAGCATTTT. The full variable domain, rest sourced from reference TRBV30 and TRBJ1-5, is SQTIHQWPATLVQPVGSPLSLECTVEGTSNPNLYWYRQAAGRGLQLLFYSVGIGQISSEVPQNLSASRPQDRQFILSSKKLLLSDSGFYLCAWSAGRQPQHFGDGTRLSIL.

The V and J genes are TRBV29-1 and TRBJ2-3, with a possible D match to TRBD1 (5 bases). Trimming took 3 bases from V and 4 from J, leaving 14 bases between them. This CDR3 has 14 residues. The germline CDR1 and CDR2 sequences are SQVTM and ANQGSEA. The CDR3 coding sequence is TGCAGCGTTGATTCAGGGCTGCGGTCAGATACGCAGTATTTT. This gives the protein CSVDSGLRSDTQYF.

This chain connects TRBV29-1 to TRBJ2-7; a weak D match, TRBD2 (6 bases). CDR3 length: 12 amino acids. With 5 bases removed from V and 3 bases from J, the gap between germline ends came to 11 bases. CDR1 is SQVTM, CDR2 ANQGSEA, per germline. In nucleotides, the CDR3 is TGCAGCGTTCGGGACTCCTACTACGAGCAGTACTTC. Residues: CSVRDSYYEQYF.

The V gene is TRBV7-9, the J gene TRBJ2-1; TRBD1 matches 7 bases. CDR1 is SEHNR, CDR2 FQNEAQ, per germline (reference sequence). This CDR3 spans 15 amino acids. V lost 5 bases and J lost 10; bases outside the gene matches: 14. The CDR3 here is CASSTPGQLGSEQFF. CDR3 DNA: TGTGCCAGCAGCACCCCGGGACAGCTGGGATCGGAGCAGTTCTTC. The full variable domain, with the rest looked up from reference TRBV7-9 and TRBJ2-1, is DTGVSQNPRHKITKRGQNVTFRCDPISEHNRLYWYRQTLGQGPEFLTYFQNEAQLEKSRLLSDRFSAERPKGSFSTLEIQRTEQGDSAMYLCASSTPGQLGSEQFFGPGTRLTVL.

V is TRBV19 and J is TRBJ2-7; D not certain. The V end lost 5 bases, the J end lost 3 bases, and 11 bases lay between the germline ends. The CDR3 spans 13 residues. Germline V lookup: CDR1 LNHDA, CDR2 SQIVND (reference sequence). CDR3 coding DNA: TGTGCCAGTAGTTTGTCCGTCGGCTACGAGCAGTACTTC. Its translation: CASSLSVGYEQYF. Full variable domain (missing parts from reference TRBV19 and TRBJ2-7): DGGITQSPKYLFRKEGQNVTLSCEQNLNHDAMYWYRQDPGQGLRLIYYSQIVNDFQKGDIAEGYSVSREKKESFPLTVTSAQKNPTAFYLCASSLSVGYEQYFGPGTRLTVT.

This rearrangement joins TRBV7-2 to TRBJ2-2, with D perhaps matching TRBD2 (6 bases). CDR1 is SGHTA, CDR2 FQGNSA, per germline. V lost 3 bases, J lost 6 bases, and 14 bases lay in between. CDR3 length equals 15 residues. The CDR3 nucleotides read TGTGCCAGCAGCTTCGGGGCCGGGAGTTCCGGGGAGCTGTTTTTT. Residues: CASSFGAGSSGELFF.

The chain uses TRBV7-6 and TRBJ2-5; D is unresolved. Trimming took 1 base from V and 1 from J, leaving 4 bases between them. This CDR3 region has 13 residues. Per germline, CDR1 SGHVS and CDR2 FNYEAQ. CDR3 coding DNA: TGTGCCAGCAGCTTAGGAGGCCAAGAGACCCAGTACTTC. Amino acids: CASSLGGQETQYF. Filled out from reference TRBV7-6 and TRBJ2-5, the complete variable domain reads GAGVSQSPRYKVTKRGQDVALRCDPISGHVSLYWYRQALGQGPEFLTYFNYEAQQDKSGLPNDRFSAERPEGSISTLTIQRTEQRDSAMYRCASSLGGQETQYFGPGTRLLVL.

This clone was observed a handful of times. The chain recombines TRBV30 with TRBJ2-3; possible D gene TRBD2, 5 bases. Trimming removed 2 bases from V and 1 base from J, with 10 bases in between. The CDR3 contains 14 residues. Germline CDR1 is GTSNPN and CDR2 is SVGIG (reference sequence). The CDR3: CAWSLLGGTDTQYF. The CDR3 DNA follows: TGTGCCTGGAGTCTCCTCGGGGGCACAGATACGCAGTATTTT.

The gene calls are TRBV30 and TRBJ2-1; 10 positions match TRBD1. V lost 0 bases and J lost 2; bases outside the gene matches: 4. The CDR3 has 16 residues. Germline CDR1 GTSNPN, CDR2 SVGIG (reference sequence). DNA of the CDR3: TGTGCCTGGAGTGTATCGACAGGGGGCCCCTACAATGAGCAGTTCTTC. It encodes CAWSVSTGGPYNEQFF.

This clone was found once. The chain links TRBV2 to TRBJ2-5, with D tentatively TRBD1 or TRBD2 (5 bases each). CDR3 length equals 14 residues. Per the germline V gene, CDR1 is SNHLY and CDR2 is FYNNEI. Trimming took off 3 bases at V and 7 bases at J, with 15 bases between the two ends. The CDR3 DNA is TGTGCCAGCAGTGATTCTGTCGGGGCAGGGACCCAGTACTTC. Protein: CASSDSVGAGTQYF.